These 7 T cell receptor beta chains were all obtained from the same sample, sequenced in a study of cytomegalovirus exposure and HLA in healthy donors. The PCR contained 60 Vbeta and 13 Jbeta primers. The repertoire was sequenced with immunoSEQ multiplex PCR; TCRdb's copy has only in-frame clones and lacks some. The table includes about 140,000 clones, 70% to 80% detected once. The sequenced material came from PBMCs. All receptors come from a middle-aged woman in good health and CMV-seronegative.

The V gene is TRBV27, the J gene TRBJ2-1; 10 positions agree with TRBD2. This CDR3 is built from 16 residues. V gave up 2 bases and J gave up 8 bases; unmatched junction bases: 9. The germline CDR1 and CDR2 sequences are MNHEY and SMNVEV (reference sequence). CDR3 nucleotide sequence: TGTGCCAGCAGTTTAGCAGAGCGGGAGGGGGGCGATGAGCAGTTCTTC. It codes for CASSLAEREGGDEQFF.

The chain has TRBV11-2 and TRBJ2-2; 7 positions agree with TRBD2. J gave up 6 bases and V 5 bases, and 9 bases lay outside the gene matches. This CDR3 comprises 15 residues. Germline assignment: CDR1 SGHAT and CDR2 FQNNGV. CDR3 coding DNA: TGTGCCAGCAGCCCAGTCGGGGGAGGGTCCGGGGAGCTGTTTTTT. Its protein product is CASSPVGGGSGELFF.

This clone was observed once. The chain joins TRBV7-9 to TRBJ2-7; D may be TRBD1 (6 bases). Per germline, CDR1 SEHNR and CDR2 FQNEAQ (reference sequence). CDR3 length equals 18 residues. Trimming took off 1 base at V and 2 bases at J, with 21 bases between the two ends. CDR3 in DNA: TGTGCCAGCAGCTTAGGACAGGCGCGGGTCGAGCGGACCTACGAGCAGTACTTC. It encodes CASSLGQARVERTYEQYF.

There are a few counts of this clone. This sequence joins TRBV4-3 and TRBJ2-6; tentative D call: TRBD1 (6 bases). V was cut by 0 bases and J by 4 bases, with 10 bases left in between. This CDR3 spans 16 amino acids. Germline CDR1 reads LGHNA; CDR2 reads YSLEER. CDR3 loop: CASSQDQGTGANVLTF. In nucleotides, the CDR3 is TGCGCCAGCAGCCAAGATCAGGGGACGGGGGCCAACGTCCTGACTTTC.

This clone was observed a few times. The chain couples TRBV30 to TRBJ1-5; D remains ambiguous. The CDR3 has 15 amino acids. From germline, CDR1 is GTSNPN and CDR2 SVGIG (reference sequence). Trimming pared 0 bases from V and 0 bases from J, leaving 9 bases between. CDR3 DNA: TGTGCCTGGAGTGTTTCGCAGAATAGCAATCAGCCCCAGCATTTT. Translated, it gives CAWSVSQNSNQPQHF.

The DNA for the CDR3 is TGCGCCAGCAGTGTATTTGTGGGGGCCCAGCCCCAGCATTTT. This translates into CASSVFVGAQPQHF. This chain connects TRBV10-2 to TRBJ1-5; D is perhaps TRBD1 (6 bases). CDR1 WSHSY and CDR2 SAAADI come from the germline V gene. The ends were cut back, 4 bases at V and 7 bases at J, with 14 bases in the middle. This CDR3 spans 14 amino acids.

The chain employs TRBV7-2 and TRBJ2-3, with a tentative D call TRBD1 (6 bases). This CDR3 contains 16 residues. The V end was cut by 5 bases, the J end by 4 bases, with 19 bases between. CDR1 and CDR2 from the germline V gene are SGHTA and FQGNSA. As DNA, the CDR3 is TGTGCCAGCAGCCCCAAACCTCAGGGGTGGGCAGATACGCAGTATTTT. This codes for CASSPKPQGWADTQYF.